This TCR beta chain was found in a study of blood T cell repertoires in COVID-19. At the level of the study: COVID-19 samples, acute and convalescent, were from the United States, Italy and Spain.

This clone was detected only once. Repertoires were generated with immunoSEQ multiplex PCR, while TCRdb's copy carries only in-frame clones and drops some. This sample has a few hundred thousand clones, with 75% to 90% found just once. Individuals aged roughly 18 to 95 years were recruited from about two dozen US areas. Participants reported their clinical history, and cohort assignment relied on those reports. Symptom resolution, clearance, or two negative PCRs marked the recovered donors of Cohort 3. The CDR3 loop spans 16 amino acids. Deletions cut 4 bases from V and 7 bases from J, with 18 bases between. Germline V CDR1 and CDR2: SGHRS, YFSETQ.

The clonotype was recovered from a man aged 40-49 years who had recovered from COVID-19. The rearrangement joins TRBV5-1 to TRBJ1-6; D might be TRBD1 (5 bases). The specimen sequenced was PBMCs or T cells enriched from blood (not recorded which). CDR3 sequence: CASSRGDPKGNSPLHF. CDR3 bases: TGCGCCAGCAGCCGGGGGGACCCTAAGGGAAATTCACCCCTCCACTTT.